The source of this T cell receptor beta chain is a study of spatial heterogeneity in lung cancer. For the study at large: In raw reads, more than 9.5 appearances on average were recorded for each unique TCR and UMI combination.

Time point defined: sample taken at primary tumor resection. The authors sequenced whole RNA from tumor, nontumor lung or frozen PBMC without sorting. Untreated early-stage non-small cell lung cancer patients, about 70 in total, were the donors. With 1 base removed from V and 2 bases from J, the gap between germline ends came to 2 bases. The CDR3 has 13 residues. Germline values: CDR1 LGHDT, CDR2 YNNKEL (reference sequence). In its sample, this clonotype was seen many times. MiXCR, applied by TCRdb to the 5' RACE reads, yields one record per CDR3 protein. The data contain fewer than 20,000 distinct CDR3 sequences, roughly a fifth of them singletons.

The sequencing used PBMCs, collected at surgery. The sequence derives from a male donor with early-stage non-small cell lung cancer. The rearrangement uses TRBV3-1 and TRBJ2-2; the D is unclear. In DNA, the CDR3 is TGTGCCAGCAGCCAAGTCAACACCGGGGAGCTGTTTTTT. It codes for CASSQVNTGELFF.